The 7 T cell receptor beta chains below all came from one sample that was sequenced in a study of PD-1 blockade in mismatch repair-deficient tumors. Using immunoSEQ multiplex PCR, the repertoire was profiled, and TCRdb retains in-frame clones only, with some absent. The table includes more than 50,000 clones, approximately 89% detected once. This specimen consisted of peripheral blood, obtained 52 weeks after starting pembrolizumab. These receptors were obtained from an adult with mismatch repair-deficient cancer.

This chain links TRBV19 with TRBJ2-6, with unresolved D. The CDR3 runs to 14 residues. From germline, CDR1 is LNHDA and CDR2 SQIVND (reference sequence). The V gene lost 7 bases and the J gene lost 1 base, with 8 bases spanning the gap. Here the CDR3 DNA reads TGTGCCAGTAAATCTCAGTCTGGGGCCAACGTCCTGACTTTC. Translating gives CASKSQSGANVLTF.

The chain uses TRBV7-8 and TRBJ1-1; no firm D call. Trimming removed 2 bases from V and 3 bases from J, with 13 bases in between. The CDR3 is made up of 15 amino acids. In germline, CDR1 is SGHVS, CDR2 FQNEAQ. The DNA for the CDR3 is TGTGCCAGCAGCTTAAGGGTGATAGGTCACACTGAAGCTTTCTTT. Encoded protein: CASSLRVIGHTEAFF.

The gene calls are TRBV5-1 and TRBJ2-1; D is uncertain. Germline-derived CDR1 and CDR2 are SGHRS and YFSETQ. V lost 10 bases and J lost 6, with 17 bases in between. This CDR3 has 13 amino acids. The CDR3 nucleotides read TGCGCCTCCTGCGGTGTCCTAGGCAATGAGCAGTTCTTC. Its translation is CASCGVLGNEQFF. The variable domain in full, completed from reference TRBV5-1 and TRBJ2-1, reads KAGVTQTPRYLIKTRGQQVTLSCSPISGHRSVSWYQQTPGQGLQFLFEYFSETQRNKGNFPGRFSGRQFSNSRSEMNVSTLELGDSALYLCASCGVLGNEQFFGPGTRLTVL.

This chain uses TRBV5-1 with TRBJ2-3; D may be TRBD2 (5 bases). Per germline, CDR1 SGHRS and CDR2 YFSETQ. The germline V and J ends were trimmed by 0 bases and 6 bases, with 17 bases remaining between them. The CDR3 extends over 16 amino acids. The DNA for the CDR3 is TGCGCCAGCAGCTTGGCCGGGATAACGGGCGGCGATACGCAGTATTTT. The encoded protein is CASSLAGITGGDTQYF. Using reference TRBV5-1 and TRBJ2-3 for the parts outside the CDR3, the full variable domain is KAGVTQTPRYLIKTRGQQVTLSCSPISGHRSVSWYQQTPGQGLQFLFEYFSETQRNKGNFPGRFSGRQFSNSRSEMNVSTLELGDSALYLCASSLAGITGGDTQYFGPGTRLTVL.

The J gene is TRBJ2-7, the V gene TRBV29-1, with 7 positions matching TRBD2. The germline V gene encodes CDR1 SQVTM and CDR2 ANQGSEA. The CDR3 runs 12 residues. The V segment lost 5 bases and the J segment 7 bases; nucleotides outside the gene matches: 8. The CDR3 region is CSVLRLAGEQYF. CDR3 bases: TGCAGCGTTCTACGACTAGCTGGGGAGCAGTACTTC.

The chain uses TRBV27 and TRBJ1-2; tentative D call: TRBD1 (5 bases). This CDR3 comprises 15 residues. The germline gives CDR1 MNHEY, CDR2 SMNVEV (reference sequence). The V gene lost 6 bases and the J gene lost 5 bases, with 19 bases spanning the gap. The CDR3 is CASSSGRGRDYGYTF. CDR3 DNA: TGTGCCAGCAGCTCGGGGAGGGGTCGTGATTATGGCTACACCTTC.

The chain is built from TRBV21-1 and TRBJ2-4; whether TRBD1, the table's D call, matches the DNA was not checked. TRBV21-1 is a listed pseudogene. CDR3 length equals 15 residues. CDR3 sequence: CASSSHHPAKNIQYF. The CDR3 region has the DNA TGTGCCAGCAGCTCACACCACCCAGCCAAAAACATTCAGTACTTC.